Listed below are T cell receptor beta chains from one sample, sequenced in a study of T cell responses to AZD1222 COVID-19 vaccine. Produced via immunoSEQ multiplex PCR; TCRdb's table is partial and in-frame only. This sample yields 75,000 to 95,000 clones, of which 70% to 90% are seen a single time; more than 10% belongs to the top ten. Source: peripheral blood, taken on day 0 of AZD1222 vaccination. These receptors were taken from an adult in good health. The CDR3 runs from the conserved cysteine through the conserved F or W. Each record gives: D gene, J gene, V gene, clone size, CDR3 DNA, CDR3 protein. The D gene is left open where the match is weak. Rows may omit the clone size; those that give it use once, few, many or a size class.

.,TRBJ1-1,TRBV19,.,TGTGCCAGTAGTTGGGGGGAAGAGGACGCTTTCTTT,CASSWGEEDAFF
TRBD1,TRBJ2-3,TRBV6-5,.,TGTGCCAGCAACGCCAGGGGGCAGCCAGATACGCAGTATTTT,CASNARGQPDTQYF
TRBD1,TRBJ2-7,TRBV5-1,.,TGCGCCAGCAGCCGGGACAGGCCCTACGAGCAGTACTTC,CASSRDRPYEQYF
.,TRBJ1-2,TRBV4-1,.,TGCGCCAGCAGCCAAGATACGGCGGGGAGGGGGTATGGCTACACCTTC,CASSQDTAGRGYGYTF
TRBD1,TRBJ2-2,TRBV28,few,TGTGCCAGCACCCTGGGGACAGGGTTCACCGGGGAGCTGTTTTTT,CASTLGTGFTGELFF
TRBD2,TRBJ2-3,TRBV7-6,.,TGTGCCAGCAGCCCCCGGACTAGCGGGGGGGGCACAGATACGCAGTATTTT,CASSPRTSGGGTDTQYF
TRBD1,TRBJ2-7,TRBV28,.,TGTGCCAGCAGTTTGACAGGGGCCTCCTACGAGCAGTACTTC,CASSLTGASYEQYF
TRBD2,TRBJ2-1,TRBV24-1,.,TGTGCCACCAGTGACCGGGGGGGAGAGAATGAGCAGTTCTTC,CATSDRGGENEQFF
TRBD1,TRBJ1-1,TRBV10-3,.,TGTGCCATCACCAGAACAGGGGGCGGAGATGAAGCTTTCTTT,CAITRTGGGDEAFF
.,TRBJ2-7,TRBV5-4,.,TGTGCCAGCAGCTCCCCGAGCTCCTACGAGCAGTACTTC,CASSSPSSYEQYF
.,TRBJ1-3,TRBV10-3,.,TGTGCCATCACCCCGCAGGGGGGAAACACCATATATTTT,CAITPQGGNTIYF
.,TRBJ2-7,TRBV29-1,few,TGCAGCGTTGAAGATGGATCGGCCTACGAGCAGTACTTC,CSVEDGSAYEQYF
TRBD1,TRBJ1-5,TRBV10-3,once,TGTGCCATCAGTGTAGGGACAGGGAATCAGCCCCAGCATTTT,CAISVGTGNQPQHF
.,TRBJ1-5,TRBV28,.,TGTGCCAGCAGTTTATCCGGTTCGCCCGAACCCCAGCATTTT,CASSLSGSPEPQHF
.,TRBJ2-7,TRBV15,.,TGTGCCACCAGCAGAGGTTATACCTACGAGCAGTACTTC,CATSRGYTYEQYF
TRBD1,TRBJ2-1,TRBV3-1/TRBV3-2,.,TGTGCCAGCAGCCAAGCCGATGGGACAGGGGATGAGCAGTTCTTC,CASSQADGTGDEQFF
.,TRBJ1-5,TRBV13,.,TGTGCCAGCAGCTTAGGGGCTGGCAATCAGCCCCAGCATTTT,CASSLGAGNQPQHF
.,TRBJ1-6,TRBV6-2/TRBV6-3,.,TGTGCCAGCAGTTTTACCAGGGCCAGCTCCTATAATTCACCCCTCCACTTT,CASSFTRASSYNSPLHF
TRBD1,TRBJ2-7,TRBV6-5,.,TGTGCCAGCAGGAAACCCACAGGGGGCGACGAGCAGTACTTC,CASRKPTGGDEQYF
.,TRBJ1-1,TRBV27,.,TGTGCCAGCAGTTCCCCGGGACGGGGAGCTTTCTTT,CASSSPGRGAFF
TRBD1,TRBJ1-1,TRBV3-1/TRBV3-2,.,TGTGCCAGCACCTATGCGGGGACAGCGAACACTGAAGCTTTCTTT,CASTYAGTANTEAFF
.,TRBJ1-1,TRBV18,.,TGTGCCAGCTCACCACGCACCCTGGCACAGGGAATGAACACTGAAGCTTTCTTT,CASSPRTLAQGMNTEAFF
TRBD1,TRBJ2-7,TRBV10-2,.,TGCGCCAGCAGCGGAGACAGGGTTAGTTACGAGCAGTACTTC,CASSGDRVSYEQYF
TRBD1,TRBJ1-6,TRBV18,.,TGTGCCAGCTCACCGAACGGACAGGAGGGTTCACCCCTCCACTTT,CASSPNGQEGSPLHF
TRBD2,TRBJ2-6,TRBV7-9,.,TGTGCCAGCCCGCCGGGGGGTAGCTTTTCTGGGGCCAACGTCCTGACTTTC,CASPPGGSFSGANVLTF
TRBD1,TRBJ1-4,TRBV5-6,.,TGTGCCAGCAGCTTGGCAGGGGGTGAAAAACTGTTTTTT,CASSLAGGEKLFF
.,TRBJ1-5,TRBV28,once,TGTGCCAGCAGTCTCTTGAATAATCAGCCCCAGCATTTT,CASSLLNNQPQHF
TRBD1,TRBJ1-2,TRBV30,.,TGTGCCTGGACCTCAGGGGGCGGTGGCTATGGCTACACCTTC,CAWTSGGGGYGYTF
.,TRBJ1-5,TRBV6-2/TRBV6-3,.,TGTGCCAGCAGTTACCGAGGGGCGTTCAATCAGCCCCAGCATTTT,CASSYRGAFNQPQHF
TRBD1,TRBJ2-7,TRBV5-6,.,TGTGCCAGCAGCTTGAGCTGGTCAGGGGGATTCTCCTACGAGCAGTACTTC,CASSLSWSGGFSYEQYF
.,TRBJ1-2,TRBV9,once,TGTGCCAGCAGCAGTGGCCGGGGCTACACCTTC,CASSSGRGYTF
TRBD1,TRBJ2-7,TRBV19,.,TGTGCCAGTAGAAGGGACAGCCCAACCTACGAGCAGTACTTC,CASRRDSPTYEQYF
.,TRBJ2-5,TRBV7-3,.,TGTGCCAGCAGCTCCTACGTGGAAGAGACCCAGTACTTC,CASSSYVEETQYF
TRBD1,TRBJ1-4,TRBV4-3,few,TGCGCCAGCAGCCAAGCTTGGACAGGTGATGCAACTAATGAAAAACTGTTTTTT,CASSQAWTGDATNEKLFF
.,TRBJ1-1,TRBV10-3,few,TGTGCCATCCGAATGGGACAAGAGAACACTGAAGCTTTCTTT,CAIRMGQENTEAFF
.,TRBJ2-1,TRBV7-2,.,TGTGCCAGCACCGCCACTAGCCCCTACAATGAGCAGTTCTTC,CASTATSPYNEQFF
TRBD1,TRBJ2-7,TRBV2,.,TGTGCCGGCAGGGGGCTCCACGAGCAGTACTTC,CAGRGLHEQYF
.,TRBJ1-1,TRBV18,.,TGTGCCAGCTCACCACGGCGGGGGCACTGGGGCACTGAAGCTTTCTTT,CASSPRRGHWGTEAFF
.,TRBJ1-4,TRBV25-1,.,TGTGCCAGCAGTGAGCACAGCGGACTAGAAAAACTGTTTTTT,CASSEHSGLEKLFF
.,TRBJ2-7,TRBV19,few,TGTGCCAGTAGTAAACAGGGTATCTCCTACGAGCAGTACTTC,CASSKQGISYEQYF
.,TRBJ2-7,TRBV7-2,.,TGTGCCAGCAGCTTACTGGTAGGGTCCGAGCAGTACTTC,CASSLLVGSEQYF
.,TRBJ2-7,TRBV19,.,TGTGCCAGTAGTGGAGGGAGACAAGGGCCCTACGAGCAGTACTTC,CASSGGRQGPYEQYF
.,TRBJ2-7,TRBV28,.,TGTGCCAGCAAAGCTAAGTGGAGGATACAGCAGTACTTC,CASKAKWRIQQYF
TRBD1,TRBJ1-1,TRBV9,.,TGTGCCAGCAGCGCAACGGACAGGCTGAACACTGAAGCTTTCTTT,CASSATDRLNTEAFF
.,TRBJ1-1,TRBV6-5,.,TGTGCCAGCAGGTCCAGTTCCGGAACTGAAGCTTTCTTT,CASRSSSGTEAFF
.,TRBJ2-3,TRBV4-2,.,TGTGCCAGCAGCCAAGATCGGCCCCAAGGCGCAGATACGCAGTATTTT,CASSQDRPQGADTQYF
TRBD1,TRBJ2-7,TRBV19,.,TGTGCCAGCGCCTCAGGGGGCAATCCATACGAGCAGTACTTC,CASASGGNPYEQYF
.,TRBJ1-3,TRBV7-2,.,TGTGCCAGCAGCTTAGCGCCGGCAGGGGCTGGAAACACCATATATTTT,CASSLAPAGAGNTIYF
TRBD2,TRBJ2-5,TRBV5-6,.,TGTGCCAGCAGCTGGCGACTAGCGGGGGCCGATACGAAAGAGACCCAGTACTTC,CASSWRLAGADTKETQYF
.,TRBJ1-2,TRBV7-9,.,TGTGCCAGCAGCCAAGCCTCCGGGACGGAAAATGGCTACACCTTC,CASSQASGTENGYTF
.,TRBJ1-3,TRBV5-6,.,TGTGCCAGCAGCCCAGAGCTAAAAACAGGGCGGGGAAACACCATATATTTT,CASSPELKTGRGNTIYF
.,TRBJ1-6,TRBV2,.,TGTGCCAGCAGTGGATCCACCCTCCCAACAGGACTAAATTCACCCCTCCACTTT,CASSGSTLPTGLNSPLHF